This TCR beta chain is drawn from a study of blood T cells in healthy people across ages. Study-level findings and limits: One million T cells yielded diversity estimates that were considered underestimates.

J lost 6 bases, V lost 10 bases, and 8 bases had no gene match. This CDR3 has 12 amino acids. Germline CDR1 and CDR2: MGHDK and SYGVNS. Notes on this clonotype: Its antigen is undetermined.

A sample-barcoded 5' primer and a J-beta primer mix were used in a second PCR of roughly 7 to 12 cycles. Every cDNA was tagged by a template-switch adaptor with 12 random nucleotides. One entry per CDR3 protein, called by TCRdb with MiXCR from the 5' RACE reads. The repertoire consists of 1.8 million or so distinct CDR3 sequences, with roughly two fifths occurring once and the leading ten covering more than 20%. The donors, healthy Caucasians from Russia, were aged 6 to 90. The sequence was obtained from a human donor in good health. The V and J genes are TRBV25-1 and TRBJ1-2; 7 bases are shared with TRBD1. The sequencing sample was made of blood. Here the CDR3 reads CATMTGLNGYTF. For the CDR3, the DNA is TGTGCCACCATGACAGGGTTGAATGGCTACACCTTC.